This TCR beta chain was recorded in a study of beta chain features in type 1 diabetes. The germline V gene encodes CDR1 SGHRS and CDR2 YFSETQ. The CDR3 has 14 residues. Since all of the isolated RNA was reverse transcribed, expressed TCRB transcripts were what got sequenced. This table comes from immunoSEQ multiplex PCR, and its TCRdb copy is limited to in-frame clones, with some not included. The sample shows 140,000 to 150,000 clones, 40% to 60% of them seen only once. Sequencing was performed on Tregs from blood. This receptor was obtained from a man between 18 and 29 years old in good health. The chain combines TRBV5-1 with TRBJ2-5, with TRBD1 matching 7 bases. The DNA matches TRBJ2-7 better at its end, which makes the J call doubtful. The CDR3 region is CASSWADRVHEQYF. The CDR3 nucleotides are TGCGCCAGCAGCTGGGCTGACAGGGTCCACGAGCAGTACTTC.